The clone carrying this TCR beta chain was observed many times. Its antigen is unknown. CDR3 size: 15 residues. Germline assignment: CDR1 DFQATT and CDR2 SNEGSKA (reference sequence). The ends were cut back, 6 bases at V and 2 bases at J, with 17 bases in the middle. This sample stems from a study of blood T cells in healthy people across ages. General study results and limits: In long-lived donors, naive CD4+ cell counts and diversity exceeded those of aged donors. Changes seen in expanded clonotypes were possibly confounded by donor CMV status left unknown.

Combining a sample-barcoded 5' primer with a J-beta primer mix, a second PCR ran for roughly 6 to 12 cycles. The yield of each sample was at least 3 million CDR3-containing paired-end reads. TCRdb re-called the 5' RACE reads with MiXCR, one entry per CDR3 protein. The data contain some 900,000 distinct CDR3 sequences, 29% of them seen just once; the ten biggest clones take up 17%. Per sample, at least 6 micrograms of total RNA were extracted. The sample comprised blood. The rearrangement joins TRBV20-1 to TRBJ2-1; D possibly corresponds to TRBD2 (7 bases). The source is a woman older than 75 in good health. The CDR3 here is CSANPGGPTYNEQFF. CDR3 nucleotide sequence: TGCAGTGCCAACCCCGGGGGGCCTACCTACAATGAGCAGTTCTTC.